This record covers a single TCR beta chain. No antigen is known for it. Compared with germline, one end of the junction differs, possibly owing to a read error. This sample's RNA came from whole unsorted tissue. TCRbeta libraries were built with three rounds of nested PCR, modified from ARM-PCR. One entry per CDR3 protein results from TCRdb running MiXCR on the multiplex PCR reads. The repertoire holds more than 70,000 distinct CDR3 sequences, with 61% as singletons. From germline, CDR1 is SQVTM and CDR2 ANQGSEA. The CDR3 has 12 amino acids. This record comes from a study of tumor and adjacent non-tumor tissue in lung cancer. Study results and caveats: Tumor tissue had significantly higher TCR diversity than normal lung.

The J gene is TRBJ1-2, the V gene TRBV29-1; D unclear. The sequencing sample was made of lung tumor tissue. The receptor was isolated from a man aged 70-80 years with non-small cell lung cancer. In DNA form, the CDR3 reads TGCAGCGTTGAAGGAACACAAAATGGCGACACCTTC. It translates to CSVEGTQNGDTF.